This T cell receptor beta chain appears in the sequencing data of a study of blood T cell repertoires in COVID-19. Across the study: Nucleic acid was either cDNA or gDNA, and it came from T cells, B-cell-depleted T cells, or PBMCs.

This CDR3 is built from 15 residues. Trimming cost V 0 bases and J 9 bases, with 17 bases left between them. Per germline, CDR1 MGHRA and CDR2 YSYEKL. Source study methods: Estimated nucleated cell counts came from reference gene primer amplification. TCRdb's copy holds only in-frame clones and misses some; the assay was immunoSEQ multiplex PCR. V and J calls and clone size follow that table, whereas D and trimming were derived from the DNA. Seen here are under 350,000 clones, around 85% observed once, and the top ten hold approximately 10%. The sequence came from a woman in her 70s with acute or convalescent COVID-19. The chain employs TRBV4-1 and TRBJ1-1; possible D gene TRBD1, 5 bases. Sequenced material: peripheral blood. The CDR3 nucleotides read TGCGCCAGCAGCCAAGAGTCGGAGGTTGCGGGGCAAGCTTTCTTT. This codes for CASSQESEVAGQAFF.